Included here is one T cell receptor (beta chain) sequence, with context. Authors' methods: Nucleated cell number was recorded as an estimate derived from reference gene primer amplification. Some clones are missing from TCRdb's copy, which holds only in-frame ones; the method was immunoSEQ multiplex PCR. V and J calls plus clone size are reproduced from that table; the DNA served to infer D and trimming. The table shows roughly 300,000 clones, with around 87% occurring only once. This record belongs to a study of blood T cell repertoires in COVID-19. Whole-study context: PBMCs, B-cell-depleted T cells, or T cells were the source of the cDNA or gDNA that made up the material.

The origin of this receptor is a woman aged 45 to 65 who had recovered from COVID-19. Sequenced input: peripheral blood.

The CDR3 nucleotides are TGTGCCAGCAGTCCCGACCTCCCTCTGGGCCTCGAGCAGTACTTC. It codes for CASSPDLPLGLEQYF. The chain is built from TRBV6-5 and TRBJ2-7, with unresolved D. The germline CDR1 and CDR2 sequences are MNHEY and SVGAGI. V was clipped by 5 bases and J by 6 bases, with 20 bases between them. The CDR3 contains 15 residues.